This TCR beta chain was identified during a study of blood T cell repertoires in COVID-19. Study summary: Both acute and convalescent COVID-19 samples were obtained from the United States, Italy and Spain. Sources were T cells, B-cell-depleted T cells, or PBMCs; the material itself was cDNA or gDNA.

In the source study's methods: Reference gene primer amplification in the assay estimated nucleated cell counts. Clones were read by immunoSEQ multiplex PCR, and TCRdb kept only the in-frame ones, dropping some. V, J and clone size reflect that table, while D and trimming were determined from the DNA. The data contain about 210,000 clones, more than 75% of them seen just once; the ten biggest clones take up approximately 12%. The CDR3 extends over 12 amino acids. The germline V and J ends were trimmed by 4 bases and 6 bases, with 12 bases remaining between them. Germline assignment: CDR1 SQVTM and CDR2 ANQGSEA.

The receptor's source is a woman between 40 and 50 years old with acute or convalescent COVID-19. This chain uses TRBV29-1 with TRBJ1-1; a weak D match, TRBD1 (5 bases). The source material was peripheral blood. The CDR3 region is CSVGGGRAEAFF. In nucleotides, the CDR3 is TGCAGCGTTGGGGGGGGTAGGGCTGAAGCTTTCTTT.